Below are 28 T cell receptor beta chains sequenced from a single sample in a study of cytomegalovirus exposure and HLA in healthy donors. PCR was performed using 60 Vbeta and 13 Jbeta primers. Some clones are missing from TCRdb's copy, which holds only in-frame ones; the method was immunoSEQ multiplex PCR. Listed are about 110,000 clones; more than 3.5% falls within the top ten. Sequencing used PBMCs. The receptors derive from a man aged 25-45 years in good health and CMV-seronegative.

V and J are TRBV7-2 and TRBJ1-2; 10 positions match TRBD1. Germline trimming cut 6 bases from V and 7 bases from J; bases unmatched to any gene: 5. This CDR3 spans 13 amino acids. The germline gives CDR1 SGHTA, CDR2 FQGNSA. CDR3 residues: CASSLGTGVGYTF. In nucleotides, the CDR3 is TGTGCCAGCAGTCTGGGGACAGGGGTTGGCTACACCTTC.

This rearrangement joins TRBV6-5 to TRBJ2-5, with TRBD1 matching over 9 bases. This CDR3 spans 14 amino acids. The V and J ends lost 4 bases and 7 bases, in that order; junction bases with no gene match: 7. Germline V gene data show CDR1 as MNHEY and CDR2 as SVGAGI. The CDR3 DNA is TGTGCCAGCAGTTCGGACAGGGGATTAGGGACCCAGTACTTC. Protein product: CASSSDRGLGTQYF.

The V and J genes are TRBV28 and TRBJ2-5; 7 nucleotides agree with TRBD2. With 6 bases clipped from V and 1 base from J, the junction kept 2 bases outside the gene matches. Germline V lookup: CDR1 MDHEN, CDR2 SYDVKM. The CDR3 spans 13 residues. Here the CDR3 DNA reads TGTGCCAGCAGGTCTAGCGGCCAAGAGACCCAGTACTTC. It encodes CASRSSGQETQYF.

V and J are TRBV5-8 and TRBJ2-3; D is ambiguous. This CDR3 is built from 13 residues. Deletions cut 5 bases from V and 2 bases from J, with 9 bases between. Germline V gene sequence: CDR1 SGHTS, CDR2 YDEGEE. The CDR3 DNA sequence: TGTGCCAGCAGAGTGAGGTTCACAGATACGCAGTATTTT. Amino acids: CASRVRFTDTQYF.

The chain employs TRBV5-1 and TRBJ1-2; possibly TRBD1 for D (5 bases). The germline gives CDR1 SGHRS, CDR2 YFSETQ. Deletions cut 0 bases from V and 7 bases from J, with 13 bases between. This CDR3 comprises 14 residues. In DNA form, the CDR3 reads TGCGCCAGCAGCTTGGAGGGGACTCGGCTTGGCTACACCTTC. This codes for CASSLEGTRLGYTF.

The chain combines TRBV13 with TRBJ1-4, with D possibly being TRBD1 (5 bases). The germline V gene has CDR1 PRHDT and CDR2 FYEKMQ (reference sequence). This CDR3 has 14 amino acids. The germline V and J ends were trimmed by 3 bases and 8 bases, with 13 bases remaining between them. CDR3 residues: CASSLGFRGEKLFF. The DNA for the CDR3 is TGTGCCAGCAGCTTGGGGTTTCGGGGGGAAAAACTGTTTTTT.

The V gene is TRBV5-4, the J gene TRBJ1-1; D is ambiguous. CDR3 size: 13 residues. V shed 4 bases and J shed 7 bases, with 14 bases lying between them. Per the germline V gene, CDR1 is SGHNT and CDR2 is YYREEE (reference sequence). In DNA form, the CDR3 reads TGTGCCAGCAGCCCCGAGAGAGTACGTGAAGCTTTCTTT. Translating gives CASSPERVREAFF. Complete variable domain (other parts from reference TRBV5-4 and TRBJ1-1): ETGVTQSPTHLIKTRGQQVTLRCSSQSGHNTVSWYQQALGQGPQFIFQYYREEENGRGNFPPRFSGLQFPNYSSELNVNALELDDSALYLCASSPERVREAFFGQGTRLTVV.

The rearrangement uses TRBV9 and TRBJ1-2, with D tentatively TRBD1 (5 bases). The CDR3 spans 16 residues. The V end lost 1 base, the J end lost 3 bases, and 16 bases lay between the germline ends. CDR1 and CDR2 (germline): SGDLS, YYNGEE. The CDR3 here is CASSVLPGLDDYGYTF. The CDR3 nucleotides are TGTGCCAGCAGCGTACTCCCAGGGCTCGATGACTATGGCTACACCTTC.

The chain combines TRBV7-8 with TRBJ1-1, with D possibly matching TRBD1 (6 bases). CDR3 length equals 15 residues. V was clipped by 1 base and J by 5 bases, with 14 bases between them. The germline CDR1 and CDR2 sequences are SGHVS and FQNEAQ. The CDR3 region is CASSLGAGAQTEAFF. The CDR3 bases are TGTGCCAGCAGCTTAGGTGCGGGGGCACAGACTGAAGCTTTCTTT.

CDR3 in DNA: TGCGCCAGCAGTGAACAGGCTACTTACGAGCAGTACTTC. Translation gives CASSEQATYEQYF. The gene calls are TRBV10-1 and TRBJ2-7, with D possibly being TRBD1 (5 bases). V dropped 3 bases and J dropped 4 bases, with 10 bases sitting between them. The CDR3 runs to 13 residues. Germline CDR1 and CDR2: WNHNN and SYGVQD (reference sequence).

The CDR3 DNA sequence: TGTGCCAGCAGTGGGACAGGGTTCTTCAATCAGCCCCAGCATTTT. It specifies CASSGTGFFNQPQHF. J is TRBJ1-5 and V is TRBV2; 8 bases are shared with TRBD1. The CDR3 totals 15 residues. In germline, CDR1 is SNHLY, CDR2 FYNNEI. V shed 4 bases, J shed 3 bases, and the junction held 5 bases outside the gene matches.

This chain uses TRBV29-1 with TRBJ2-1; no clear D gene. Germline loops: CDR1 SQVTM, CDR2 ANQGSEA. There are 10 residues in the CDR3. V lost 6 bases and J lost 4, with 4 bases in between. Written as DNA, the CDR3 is TGCAGCGTGCGTTACAATGAGCAGTTCTTC. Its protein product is CSVRYNEQFF.

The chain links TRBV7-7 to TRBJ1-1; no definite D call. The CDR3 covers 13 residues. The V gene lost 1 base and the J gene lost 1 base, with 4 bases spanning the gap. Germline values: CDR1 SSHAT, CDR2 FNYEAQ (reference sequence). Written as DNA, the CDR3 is TGTGCCAGCAGCTTAGACTCGAACACTGAAGCTTTCTTT. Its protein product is CASSLDSNTEAFF.

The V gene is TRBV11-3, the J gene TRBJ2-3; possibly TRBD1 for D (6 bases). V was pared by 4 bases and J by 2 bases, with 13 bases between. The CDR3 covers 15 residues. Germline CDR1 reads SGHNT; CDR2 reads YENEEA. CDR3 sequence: CASSSGQTNTDTQYF. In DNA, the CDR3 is TGTGCCAGCAGCTCAGGACAGACTAACACAGATACGCAGTATTTT.

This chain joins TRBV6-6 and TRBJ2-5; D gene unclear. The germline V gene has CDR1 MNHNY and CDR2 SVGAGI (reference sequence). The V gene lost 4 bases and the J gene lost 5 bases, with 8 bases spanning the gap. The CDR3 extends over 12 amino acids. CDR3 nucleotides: TGTGCCAGCAGTTTGAATCGGGAGACCCAGTACTTC. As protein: CASSLNRETQYF.

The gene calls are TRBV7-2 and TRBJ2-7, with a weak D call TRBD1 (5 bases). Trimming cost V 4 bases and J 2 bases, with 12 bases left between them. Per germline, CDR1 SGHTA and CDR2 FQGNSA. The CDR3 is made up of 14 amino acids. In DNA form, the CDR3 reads TGTGCCAGCAGCTCGACAGTGGGCCCCTACGAGCAGTACTTC. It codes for CASSSTVGPYEQYF.

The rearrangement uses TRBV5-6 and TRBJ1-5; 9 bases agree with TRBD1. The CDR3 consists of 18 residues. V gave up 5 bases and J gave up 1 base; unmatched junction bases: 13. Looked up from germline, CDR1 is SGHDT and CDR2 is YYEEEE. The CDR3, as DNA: TGTGCCAGCAGTTTAGCCGGGACAGGGAGTTGGAGCAATCAGCCCCAGCATTTT. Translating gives CASSLAGTGSWSNQPQHF.

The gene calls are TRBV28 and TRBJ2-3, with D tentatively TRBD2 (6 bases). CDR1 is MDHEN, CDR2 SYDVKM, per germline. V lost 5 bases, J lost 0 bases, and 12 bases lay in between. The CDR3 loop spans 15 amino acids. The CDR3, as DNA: TGTGCCAGCAGTCTCCGGAGGGTCAGCACAGATACGCAGTATTTT. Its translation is CASSLRRVSTDTQYF.

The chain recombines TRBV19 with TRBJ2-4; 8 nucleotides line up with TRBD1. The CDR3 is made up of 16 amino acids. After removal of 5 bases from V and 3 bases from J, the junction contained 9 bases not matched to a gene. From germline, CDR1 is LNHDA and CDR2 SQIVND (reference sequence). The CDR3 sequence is CASSLRQGFLKNIQYF. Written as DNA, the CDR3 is TGTGCCAGTAGTTTAAGACAGGGGTTCCTCAAAAACATTCAGTACTTC.

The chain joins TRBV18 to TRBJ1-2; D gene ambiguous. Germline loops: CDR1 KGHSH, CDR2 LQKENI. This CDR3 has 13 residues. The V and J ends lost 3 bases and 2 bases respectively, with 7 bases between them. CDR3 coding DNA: TGTGCCAGCTCACCCTCCGAGAACTATGGCTACACCTTC. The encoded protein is CASSPSENYGYTF.

The CDR3 region is CASSFGTGPHVDFYEQYF. The CDR3 bases are TGTGCCAGCAGCTTTGGGACAGGGCCCCACGTAGACTTCTACGAGCAGTACTTC. This chain connects TRBV7-4 to TRBJ2-7, with TRBD1 identical over 9 bases. The junction had 15 bases not matched to a gene; V was cut back by 3 bases and J by 3 bases. CDR3 length: 18 amino acids. Germline CDR1 and CDR2: SGHVT and SQSDAQ.

The CDR3 reads CASSFGTGWETDTQYF. The CDR3 nucleotides are TGTGCCAGCAGCTTTGGGACAGGGTGGGAGACAGATACGCAGTATTTT. This sequence joins TRBV11-2 and TRBJ2-3; 9 bases match TRBD1. Germline CDR1 and CDR2: SGHAT and FQNNGV. Trimming at V came to 3 bases and at J to 3 bases, leaving 7 bases not matched to a gene. The CDR3 is 16 residues long.

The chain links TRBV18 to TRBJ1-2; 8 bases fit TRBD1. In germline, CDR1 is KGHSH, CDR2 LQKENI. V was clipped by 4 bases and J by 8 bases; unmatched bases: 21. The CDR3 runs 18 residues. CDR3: CASSRVIGSAGGPFGYTF. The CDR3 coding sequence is TGTGCCAGCTCACGGGTCATAGGTTCGGCAGGGGGCCCCTTCGGCTACACCTTC.

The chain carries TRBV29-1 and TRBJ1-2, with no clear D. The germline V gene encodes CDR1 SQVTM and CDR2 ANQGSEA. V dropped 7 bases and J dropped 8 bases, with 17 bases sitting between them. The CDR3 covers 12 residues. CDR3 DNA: TGCAGCGCTAGCGAGAGGGTTCGAGGCTACACCTTC. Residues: CSASERVRGYTF.

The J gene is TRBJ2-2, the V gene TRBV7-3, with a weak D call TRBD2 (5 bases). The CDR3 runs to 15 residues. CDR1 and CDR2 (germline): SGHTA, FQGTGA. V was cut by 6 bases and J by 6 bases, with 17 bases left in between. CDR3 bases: TGTGCCAGCAGAAAACTGGCGGGCGACGCCGGGGAGCTGTTTTTT. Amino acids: CASRKLAGDAGELFF.

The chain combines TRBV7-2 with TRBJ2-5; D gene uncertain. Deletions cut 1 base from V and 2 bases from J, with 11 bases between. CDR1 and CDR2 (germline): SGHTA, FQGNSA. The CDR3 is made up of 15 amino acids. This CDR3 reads CASSLGAALQETQYF. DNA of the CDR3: TGTGCCAGCAGCTTAGGGGCAGCCCTTCAAGAGACCCAGTACTTC.

Here the CDR3 reads CASSPETEEAFF. The CDR3 nucleotides read TGTGCCAGCTCACCGGAGACAGAAGAAGCTTTCTTT. The V gene is TRBV18, the J gene TRBJ1-1, with TRBD1 as a possible D gene (5 bases). This CDR3 contains 12 residues. Trimming took off 3 bases at V and 8 bases at J, with 10 bases between the two ends. Germline CDR1 KGHSH, CDR2 LQKENI.

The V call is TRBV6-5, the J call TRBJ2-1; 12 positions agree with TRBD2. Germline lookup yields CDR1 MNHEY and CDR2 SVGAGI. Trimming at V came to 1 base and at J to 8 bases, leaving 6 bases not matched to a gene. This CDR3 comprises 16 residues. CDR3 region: CASSYLASGGVDEQFF. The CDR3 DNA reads TGTGCCAGCAGTTACTTGGCTAGCGGGGGGGTGGATGAGCAGTTCTTC.